This T cell receptor beta chain comes out of a study of blood T cell repertoires in COVID-19. In the study overall: Acute and convalescent COVID-19 samples came from the United States, Italy and Spain. Nucleic acid was either cDNA or gDNA, and it came from T cells, B-cell-depleted T cells, or PBMCs.

V was trimmed by 4 bases and J by 9 bases, leaving 20 bases between them. Germline V gives CDR1 MDHEN, CDR2 SYDVKM. The CDR3 has 15 residues. Method: immunoSEQ multiplex PCR; TCRdb's copy keeps in-frame clones and lacks some. The table has 65,000 to 90,000 clones, roughly 76% seen once. The J gene is TRBJ2-3, the V gene TRBV28; TRBD2 is a possible D gene (6 bases). Sequencing was performed on peripheral blood. The TCR originated in a man between 65 and 80 years old with active or convalescent COVID-19. The CDR3 sequence is CASSSPTGVPGTQYF. The CDR3 DNA sequence: TGTGCCAGCAGTTCCCCGACGGGGGTGCCGGGGACGCAGTATTTT.